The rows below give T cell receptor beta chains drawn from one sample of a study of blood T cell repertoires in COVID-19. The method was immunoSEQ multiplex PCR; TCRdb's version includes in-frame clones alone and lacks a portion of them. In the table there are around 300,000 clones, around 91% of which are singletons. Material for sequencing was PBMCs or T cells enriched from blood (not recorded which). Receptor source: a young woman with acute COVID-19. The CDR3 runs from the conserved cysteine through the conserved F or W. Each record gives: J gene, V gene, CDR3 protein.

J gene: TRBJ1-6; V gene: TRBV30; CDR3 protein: CAWGITGNSPLHF
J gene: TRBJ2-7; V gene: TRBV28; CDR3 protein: CASSNSLLTTLNHEQYF
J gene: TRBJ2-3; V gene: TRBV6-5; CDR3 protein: CASSWGSTDTQYF
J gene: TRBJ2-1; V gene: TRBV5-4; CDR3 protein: CASSFGGGSYNEQFF
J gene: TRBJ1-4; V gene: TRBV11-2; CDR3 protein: CASSFTGVEETNEKLFF
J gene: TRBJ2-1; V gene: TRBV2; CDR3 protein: CASSEALAGRAYNEQFF
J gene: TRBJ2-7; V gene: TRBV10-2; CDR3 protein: CASRVAGAGEQYF
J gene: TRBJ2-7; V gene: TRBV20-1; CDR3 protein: CSASSLAGTYEQYF
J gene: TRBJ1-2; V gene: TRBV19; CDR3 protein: CASRNLPGQGQNYGYTF
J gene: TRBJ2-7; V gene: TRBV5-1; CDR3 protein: CASSLATGSEQYF
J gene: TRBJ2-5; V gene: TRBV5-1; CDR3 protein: CASSPGSYETQYF
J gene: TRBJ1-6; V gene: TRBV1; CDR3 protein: CTSSQGGFCLRRDRPQDSPLHF
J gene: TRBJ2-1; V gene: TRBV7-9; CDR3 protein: CASSFRGLNEQFF
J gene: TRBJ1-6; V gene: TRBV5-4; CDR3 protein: CASSLDSYNSPLHF
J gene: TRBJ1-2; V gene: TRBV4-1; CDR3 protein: CASSQAIRGRDYGYTF
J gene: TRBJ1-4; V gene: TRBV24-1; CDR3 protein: CATSDLEEKLFF
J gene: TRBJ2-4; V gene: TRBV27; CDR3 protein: CASSSLGQGKNIQYF
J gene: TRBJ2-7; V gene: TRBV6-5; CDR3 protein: CASSYSDGTPPGGQYF
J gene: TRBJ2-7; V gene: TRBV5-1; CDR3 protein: CASSLGLRDRAYEQYF
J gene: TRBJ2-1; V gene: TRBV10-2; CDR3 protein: CASRRTSEENEQFF
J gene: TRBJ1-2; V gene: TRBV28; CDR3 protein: CASSSDSNYGYTF
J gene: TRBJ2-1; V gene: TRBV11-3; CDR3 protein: CASSEQHNEQFF
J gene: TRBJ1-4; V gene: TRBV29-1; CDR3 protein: CSARQGLDEKLFF
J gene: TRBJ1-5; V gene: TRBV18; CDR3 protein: CASSPKGGNSNQPQHF
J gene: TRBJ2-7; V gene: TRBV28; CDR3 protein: CASSFNPLMLREEAYEQYF
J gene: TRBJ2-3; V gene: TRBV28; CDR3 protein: CASSPHTDTQYF
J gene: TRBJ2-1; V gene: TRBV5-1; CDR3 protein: CASSLYGRYNEQFF
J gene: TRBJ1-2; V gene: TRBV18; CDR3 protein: CASSPLEAGGGGYTF
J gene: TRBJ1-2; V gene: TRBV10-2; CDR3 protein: CASIGVYGYTF
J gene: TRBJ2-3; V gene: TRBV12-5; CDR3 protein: CASGLRNSGRALDTQYF
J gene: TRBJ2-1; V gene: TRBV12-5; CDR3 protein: CASGLVDSGTGMGNEQFF
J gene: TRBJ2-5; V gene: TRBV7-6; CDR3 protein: CAGQSGETQYF
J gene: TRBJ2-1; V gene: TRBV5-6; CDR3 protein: CASSLTGDYNEQFF
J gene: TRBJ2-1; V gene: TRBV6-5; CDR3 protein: CASSYSPRVTEQFF
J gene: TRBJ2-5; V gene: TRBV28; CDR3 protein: CASSLAQGAWETQYF
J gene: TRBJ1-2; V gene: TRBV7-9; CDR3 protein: CASSFSKQDYGYTF
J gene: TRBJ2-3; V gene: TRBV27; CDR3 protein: CASGHTDTQYF
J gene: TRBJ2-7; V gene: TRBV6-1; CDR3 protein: CASSEAILGDEQYF
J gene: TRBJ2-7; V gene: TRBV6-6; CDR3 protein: CASRLSGSSTGQYF